Listed below are T cell receptor beta chains from one sample, sequenced in a study of CD8+ T cells in alopecia areata. Sequencing used immunoSEQ multiplex PCR; TCRdb keeps in-frame clones, though not all of them. Counted here are roughly 180,000 clones, 53% occurring once; the ten biggest clones make up approximately 10%. The sequences come from CD8+ T cells sorted from blood, collected at week 24, from a patient treated with tofacitinib. The origin of the receptors is a human donor with alopecia areata. The CDR3 runs from the conserved cysteine through the conserved F or W. D genes are given only for firm matches. A row's size may be missing; if present it is once, few, many or a size class.

j_call,clone_size,v_call,d_call,cdr3_nt,cdr3_aa
TRBJ1-2,NA,TRBV25-1,NA,TGTGCCAGCGCTATGACGGACAGCCCTGGCTACACCTTC,CASAMTDSPGYTF
TRBJ1-2,NA,TRBV6-5,NA,TGTGCCAGCACCCCCGGGATGGGGGGAAACTATGGCTACACCTTC,CASTPGMGGNYGYTF
TRBJ2-3,NA,TRBV2,NA,TGTGCCAGCGTAGGGGAGACAGATACGCAGTATTTT,CASVGETDTQYF
TRBJ2-7,NA,TRBV5-6,NA,TGTGCCAGCAGCACAGAAGGTGGGACGACCACCTACGAGCAGTACTTC,CASSTEGGTTTYEQYF
TRBJ2-7,NA,TRBV27,TRBD1,TGTGCCAGCAGTACGTCCGGGACAGTCTACGAGCAGTACTTC,CASSTSGTVYEQYF
TRBJ2-7,few,TRBV5-6,TRBD1,TGTGCCAGCAGCTTGGAGACAGGGGGAGCCTACGAGCAGTACTTC,CASSLETGGAYEQYF
TRBJ1-2,NA,TRBV9,NA,TGTGCCAGCAGCGTAGTGAGGGGGGCGCAGAGTGGCTACACCTTC,CASSVVRGAQSGYTF
TRBJ2-2,few,TRBV29-1,NA,TGCAGCGTTGTCTTGGGCGGGGAGCTGTTTTTT,CSVVLGGELFF
TRBJ1-1,once,TRBV30,TRBD1,TGTGCCTGGAGTGTTGGACAGGGGGTTGAAGCTTTCTTT,CAWSVGQGVEAFF
TRBJ2-3,NA,TRBV10-2,TRBD2,TGCGCCAGCAGTGAGTCTCGAGCGGGGGGCACAGATACGCAGTATTTT,CASSESRAGGTDTQYF
TRBJ1-6,NA,TRBV14,TRBD1,TGTGCCAGCACGACAGGGCATAATTCACCCCTCCACTTT,CASTTGHNSPLHF
TRBJ1-2,NA,TRBV29-1,NA,TGCAGCGTCGAAGAGAGTGGCGGCTACACCTTC,CSVEESGGYTF
TRBJ1-2,NA,TRBV29-1,NA,TGCAGCGTTGAAGACGGCGAGGTAACCTATGGCTACACCTTC,CSVEDGEVTYGYTF
TRBJ2-1,NA,TRBV25-1,NA,TGTGCCAGCAGTGCTCGACTTTCACCTGAGCAGTTCTTC,CASSARLSPEQFF
TRBJ2-7,NA,TRBV23-1,NA,TGCGCCAGCTACCCTTCTTTGGACAGATCCTACGAGCAGTACTTC,CASYPSLDRSYEQYF
TRBJ2-7,NA,TRBV5-1,NA,TGCGCCAGCAGCTTGGTAGAAGCGGACGAGCAGTACTTC,CASSLVEADEQYF
TRBJ1-5,NA,TRBV27,NA,TGTGCCAGCAGTCCGGTGGGTAGCCGTGGACCCACGGTTAATCAGCCCCAGCATTTT,CASSPVGSRGPTVNQPQHF
TRBJ1-2,NA,TRBV29-1,NA,TGCAGCGTTGATGGGGCGAAAGGCTACACCTTC,CSVDGAKGYTF
TRBJ1-1,NA,TRBV29-1,NA,TGCAGCGTCCTTGGGGGGGAGAACACTGAAGCTTTCTTT,CSVLGGENTEAFF
TRBJ2-1,few,TRBV23-1,TRBD2,TGCGCCAGCAGTCAAACTCCGGGGGGGCTTGGCAATGAGCAGTTCTTC,CASSQTPGGLGNEQFF
TRBJ2-1,few,TRBV29-1,TRBD1,TGCAGCGAACGGGACAGGGCGACTGGTGAGCAGTTCTTC,CSERDRATGEQFF
TRBJ1-1,NA,TRBV7-8,NA,TGTGCCAGCAGCTTGGGTACGGAAGCTTTCTTT,CASSLGTEAFF
TRBJ1-2,few,TRBV29-1,NA,TGCAGCGTCAGAAGACAGGCAGACTATGGCTACACCTTC,CSVRRQADYGYTF
TRBJ1-4,NA,TRBV7-2,NA,TGTGCCAGCAGCTTAGCGCACGGTAGTGGATCTCCAACTAATGAAAAACTGTTTTTT,CASSLAHGSGSPTNEKLFF
TRBJ2-3,once,TRBV13,TRBD2,TGTGCCAGCACCGAAGGGGGACTAGCGGGGAAAGGCACAGATACGCAGTATTTT,CASTEGGLAGKGTDTQYF
TRBJ2-5,few,TRBV7-8,NA,TGTGCCAGCAGCTTAGAGGCTGGGATTACGGAGACCCAGTACTTC,CASSLEAGITETQYF
TRBJ2-7,NA,TRBV27,TRBD2,TGTGCCAGCAGTTTATCGGCTAGCGGGGGAGCCTACGAGCAGTACTTC,CASSLSASGGAYEQYF
TRBJ1-5,NA,TRBV25-1,NA,TGTGCCAGCAGCCTGGCGAATCAGCCCCAGCATTTT,CASSLANQPQHF
TRBJ1-2,few,TRBV27,TRBD1,TGTGCCAGCAGTTTAGCTCGAGGGGGCGCGAATGGCTACACCTTC,CASSLARGGANGYTF
TRBJ1-1,NA,TRBV30,NA,TGTGCCTGGACCACTGGGGTAACTGAAGCTTTCTTT,CAWTTGVTEAFF
TRBJ2-1,once,TRBV27,TRBD2,TGTGCCAGCAGTCTAGCGGGGGGGAGTTACAATGAGCAGTTCTTC,CASSLAGGSYNEQFF
TRBJ2-2,NA,TRBV7-9,TRBD2,TGTGCCAGCACCGGGAGGGTGTCGAACACCGGGGAGCTGTTTTTT,CASTGRVSNTGELFF
TRBJ2-7,NA,TRBV11-1,NA,TGTGCCAGCAGCTTAGGAGAGTCCTACGAGCAGTACTTC,CASSLGESYEQYF
TRBJ2-7,few,TRBV5-1,NA,TGCGCCAGCAGCCCCCAGGGAGGCGGCTACGAGCAGTACTTC,CASSPQGGGYEQYF
TRBJ1-1,once,TRBV12-5,NA,TGTGCTAGTGGTTTGGACGGGGCGAACACTGAAGCTTTCTTT,CASGLDGANTEAFF
TRBJ2-7,few,TRBV9,TRBD1,TGTGCCAGCAGCCCCGGGACAGGGGGTATGGAGCAGTACTTC,CASSPGTGGMEQYF
TRBJ2-7,NA,TRBV4-3,NA,TGCGCCAGCAGCCAAGATGGAAGTGGGCAGGGGCTTGGTGAGCAGTACTTC,CASSQDGSGQGLGEQYF
TRBJ1-1,many,TRBV30,NA,TGTGCCTGGAGTCCGGACTATGAAGCTTTCTTT,CAWSPDYEAFF
TRBJ2-7,few,TRBV9,NA,TGTGCCAGCAGCTCTCCGGGGTACGAGCAGTACTTC,CASSSPGYEQYF
TRBJ2-1,NA,TRBV23-1,NA,TGCGCCAGCAGTCAAATAATCCGACAACTCTACAATGAGCAGTTCTTC,CASSQIIRQLYNEQFF
TRBJ2-3,NA,TRBV2,TRBD1,TGTGCCAGCAGGAGGGAACCGGGACAGCTTACAGATACGCAGTATTTT,CASRREPGQLTDTQYF
TRBJ2-1,NA,TRBV7-2,NA,TGTGCCAGCAGCTTAGAAAACAGTTATATGTTCTTC,CASSLENSYMFF
TRBJ2-7,NA,TRBV27,NA,TGTGCCAGCAGTATGGTTGGGGTCGGTAGCTACGAGCAGTACTTC,CASSMVGVGSYEQYF
TRBJ1-2,NA,TRBV4-3,NA,TGCGCCAGCAGCCAAGACCGGGCGGCTCCTTATGGCTACACCTTC,CASSQDRAAPYGYTF
TRBJ2-7,NA,TRBV7-2,NA,TGTGCCAGCAGCTTAGGGGTGGGGACCTACGAGCAGTACTTC,CASSLGVGTYEQYF
TRBJ2-4,NA,TRBV30,NA,TGTGCCTGGAGTGTGGGGACGCAAAACATTCAGTACTTC,CAWSVGTQNIQYF
TRBJ2-1,NA,TRBV27,NA,TGTGCCAGCACCAAAAGGGGGGGCGGTGAGCAGTTCTTC,CASTKRGGGEQFF
TRBJ2-3,few,TRBV2,TRBD1,TGTGCCAGCAGAGGGACAGTTACAGATACGCAGTATTTT,CASRGTVTDTQYF
TRBJ1-4,few,TRBV7-6,NA,TGTGCCAGCAGCTCCTCTAGGGGCGAGAATGAAAAACTGTTTTTT,CASSSSRGENEKLFF
TRBJ2-7,NA,TRBV15,NA,TGTGCCACCAGCATCAGGGGAAGACAATACGAGCAGTACTTC,CATSIRGRQYEQYF
TRBJ1-1,NA,TRBV4-3,NA,TGCGCCAGCAGCCAAGTTTCTAAGCGGCCAGCTTTCTTT,CASSQVSKRPAFF
TRBJ2-3,NA,TRBV10-3,TRBD2,TGTGCCATCAATGCGGGACTAGCGACAGATACGCAGTATTTT,CAINAGLATDTQYF
TRBJ1-2,few,TRBV7-9,NA,TGTGCCAGCAGCTTGGTCTCCTATGGCTACACCTTC,CASSLVSYGYTF
TRBJ1-2,NA,TRBV18,NA,TGTGCCAGCCGCATGGAGGGATATGGCTACACCTTC,CASRMEGYGYTF
TRBJ2-7,NA,TRBV29-1,NA,TGCAGCGTTGTTTCCTACGAGCAGTACTTC,CSVVSYEQYF
TRBJ2-2,NA,TRBV4-1,NA,TGCGCCAGCAGCCAAGATCCCGGCGATACCGGGGAGCTGTTTTTT,CASSQDPGDTGELFF
TRBJ2-2,few,TRBV11-2,NA,TGTGCCAGCAGCTTGATCGAAACGTCGAACACCGGGGAGCTGTTTTTT,CASSLIETSNTGELFF
TRBJ2-7,few,TRBV13,TRBD2,TGTGCCAGCAGCGAGCGGGGGGGCTCCTACGAGCAGTACTTC,CASSERGGSYEQYF
TRBJ2-1,many,TRBV4-3,TRBD2,TGCGCCAGCAGCCAAGACGGAGCGGGGTCATACAATGAGCAGTTCTTC,CASSQDGAGSYNEQFF